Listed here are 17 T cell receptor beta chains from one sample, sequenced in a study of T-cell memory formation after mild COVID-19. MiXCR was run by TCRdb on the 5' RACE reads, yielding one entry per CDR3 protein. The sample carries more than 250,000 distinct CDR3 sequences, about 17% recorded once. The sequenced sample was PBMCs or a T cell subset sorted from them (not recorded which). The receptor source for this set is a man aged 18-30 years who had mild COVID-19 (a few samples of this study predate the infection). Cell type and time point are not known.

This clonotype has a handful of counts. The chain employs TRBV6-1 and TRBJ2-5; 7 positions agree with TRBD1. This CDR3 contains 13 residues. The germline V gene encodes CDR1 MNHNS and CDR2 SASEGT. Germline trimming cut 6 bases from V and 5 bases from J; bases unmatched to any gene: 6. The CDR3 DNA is TGTGCCAGCAGGGCGAGGGGGCCTGAGACCCAGTACTTC. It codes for CASRARGPETQYF.

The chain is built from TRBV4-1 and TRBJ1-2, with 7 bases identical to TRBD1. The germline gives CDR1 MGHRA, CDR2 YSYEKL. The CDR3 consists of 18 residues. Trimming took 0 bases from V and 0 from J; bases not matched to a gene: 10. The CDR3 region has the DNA TGCGCCAGCAGCCAAGATTTGGGACAGCCCGTTTCTAACTATGGCTACACCTTC. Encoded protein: CASSQDLGQPVSNYGYTF.

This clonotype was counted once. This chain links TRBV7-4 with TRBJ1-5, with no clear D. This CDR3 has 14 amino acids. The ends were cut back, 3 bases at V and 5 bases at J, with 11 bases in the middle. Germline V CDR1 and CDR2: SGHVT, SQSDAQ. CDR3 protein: CASSLTDGYQPQHF. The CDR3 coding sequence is TGTGCCAGCAGCTTGACGGACGGATATCAGCCCCAGCATTTT.

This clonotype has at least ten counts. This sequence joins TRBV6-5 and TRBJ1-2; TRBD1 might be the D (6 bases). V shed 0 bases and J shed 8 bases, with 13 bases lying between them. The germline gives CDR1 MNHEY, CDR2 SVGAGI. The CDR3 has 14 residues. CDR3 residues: CASSYSTGIGGYTF. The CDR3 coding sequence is TGTGCCAGCAGTTACTCAACAGGGATTGGCGGCTACACCTTC.

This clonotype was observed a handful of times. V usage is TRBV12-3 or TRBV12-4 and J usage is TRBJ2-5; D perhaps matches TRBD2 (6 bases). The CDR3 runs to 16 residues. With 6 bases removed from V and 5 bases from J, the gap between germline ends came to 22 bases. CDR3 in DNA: TGTGCCAGCAGCCCCCCGAGGGGCGGGGTTGGGGAGACCCAGTACTTC. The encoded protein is CASSPPRGGVGETQYF.

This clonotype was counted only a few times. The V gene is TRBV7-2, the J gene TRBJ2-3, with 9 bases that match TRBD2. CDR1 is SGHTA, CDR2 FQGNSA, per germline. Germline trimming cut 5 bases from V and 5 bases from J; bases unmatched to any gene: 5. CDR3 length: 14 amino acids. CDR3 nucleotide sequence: TGTGCCAGCAGCGCAAGACTAGCGGAAGATACGCAGTATTTT. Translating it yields CASSARLAEDTQYF.

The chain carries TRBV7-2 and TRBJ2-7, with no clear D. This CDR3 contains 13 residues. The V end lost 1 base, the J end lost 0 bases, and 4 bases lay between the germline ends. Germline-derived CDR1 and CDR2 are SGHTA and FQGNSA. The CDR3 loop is CASSLVASYEQYF. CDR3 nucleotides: TGTGCCAGCAGCTTAGTGGCCTCCTACGAGCAGTACTTC.

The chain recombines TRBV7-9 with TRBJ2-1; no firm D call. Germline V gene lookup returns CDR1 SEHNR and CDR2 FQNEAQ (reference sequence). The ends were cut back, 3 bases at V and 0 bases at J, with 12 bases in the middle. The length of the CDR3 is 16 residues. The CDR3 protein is CASSFPGSSSYNEQFF. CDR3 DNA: TGTGCCAGCAGCTTTCCCGGATCCAGCTCCTACAATGAGCAGTTCTTC.

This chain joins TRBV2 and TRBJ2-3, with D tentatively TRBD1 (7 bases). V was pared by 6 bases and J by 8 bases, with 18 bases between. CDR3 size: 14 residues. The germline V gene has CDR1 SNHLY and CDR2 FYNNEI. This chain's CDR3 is CASRQDPQGGTQYF. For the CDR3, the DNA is TGTGCCAGCAGGCAAGACCCGCAGGGGGGTACGCAGTATTTT. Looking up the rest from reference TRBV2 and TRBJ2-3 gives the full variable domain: EPEVTQTPSHQVTQMGQEVILRCVPISNHLYFYWYRQILGQKVEFLVSFYNNEISEKSEIFDDQFSVERPDGSNFTLKIRSTKLEDSAMYFCASRQDPQGGTQYFGPGTRLTVL.

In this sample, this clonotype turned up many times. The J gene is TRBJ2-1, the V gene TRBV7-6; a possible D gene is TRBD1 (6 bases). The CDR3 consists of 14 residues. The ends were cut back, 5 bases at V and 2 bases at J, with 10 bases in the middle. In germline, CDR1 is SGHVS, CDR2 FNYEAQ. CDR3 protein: CASSQGNTYNEQFF. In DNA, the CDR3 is TGTGCCAGCAGCCAGGGGAATACCTACAATGAGCAGTTCTTC.

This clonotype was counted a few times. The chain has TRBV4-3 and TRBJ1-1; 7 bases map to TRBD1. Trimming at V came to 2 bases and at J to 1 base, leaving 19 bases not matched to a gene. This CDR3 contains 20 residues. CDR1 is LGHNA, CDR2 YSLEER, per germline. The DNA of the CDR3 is TGCGCCAGCAGCCAAAGTTCCGGGACAGCGTCCTGGCGATCGAACACTGAAGCTTTCTTT. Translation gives CASSQSSGTASWRSNTEAFF.

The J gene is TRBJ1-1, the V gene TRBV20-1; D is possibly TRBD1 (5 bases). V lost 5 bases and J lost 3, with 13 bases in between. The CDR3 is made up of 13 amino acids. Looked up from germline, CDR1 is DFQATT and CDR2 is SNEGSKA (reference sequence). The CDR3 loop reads CSARSGTYTEAFF. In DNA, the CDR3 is TGCAGTGCTCGCTCGGGGACCTACACTGAAGCTTTCTTT.

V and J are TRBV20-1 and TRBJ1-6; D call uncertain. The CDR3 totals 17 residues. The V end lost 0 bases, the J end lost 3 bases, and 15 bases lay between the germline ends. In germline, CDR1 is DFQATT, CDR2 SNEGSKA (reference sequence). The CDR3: CSARDHSSSNYNSPLHF. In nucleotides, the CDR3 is TGCAGTGCTAGAGACCACTCCAGCAGCAACTATAATTCACCCCTCCACTTT.

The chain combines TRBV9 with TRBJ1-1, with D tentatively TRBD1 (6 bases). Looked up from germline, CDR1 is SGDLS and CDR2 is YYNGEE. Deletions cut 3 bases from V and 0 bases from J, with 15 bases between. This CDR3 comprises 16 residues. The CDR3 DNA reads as TGTGCCAGCAGCGCCCTGGGGGGCGACCTGAACACTGAAGCTTTCTTT. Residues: CASSALGGDLNTEAFF.

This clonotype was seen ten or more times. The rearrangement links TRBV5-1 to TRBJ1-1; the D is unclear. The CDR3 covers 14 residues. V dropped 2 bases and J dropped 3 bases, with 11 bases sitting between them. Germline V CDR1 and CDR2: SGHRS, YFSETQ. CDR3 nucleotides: TGCGCCAGCAGCTTCGAGGGCAAGGACACTGAAGCTTTCTTT. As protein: CASSFEGKDTEAFF.

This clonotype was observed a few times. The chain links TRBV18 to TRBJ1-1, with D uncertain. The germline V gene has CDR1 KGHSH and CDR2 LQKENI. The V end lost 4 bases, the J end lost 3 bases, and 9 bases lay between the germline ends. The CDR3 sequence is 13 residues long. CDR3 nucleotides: TGTGCCAGCTCACAAAGAGTAGACACTGAAGCTTTCTTT. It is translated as CASSQRVDTEAFF.

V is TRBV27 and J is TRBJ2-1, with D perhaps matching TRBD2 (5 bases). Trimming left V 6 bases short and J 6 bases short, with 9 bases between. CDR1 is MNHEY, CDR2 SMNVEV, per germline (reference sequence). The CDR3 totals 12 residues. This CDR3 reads CASRISGNEQFF. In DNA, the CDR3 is TGTGCCAGCAGAATAAGCGGCAATGAGCAGTTCTTC.